Listed below are T cell receptor beta chains from one sample, sequenced in a study of shared clonotypes between healthy human individuals. The protocol was immunoSEQ multiplex PCR, while the TCRdb copy is restricted to in-frame clones and leaves out a portion. Here the sample spans about 1,900,000 clones, over 85% being singletons. The sequenced sample consisted of naive CD8+ T cells sorted from blood. All receptors derive from a man between 18 and 35 years old in good health. Each CDR3 is given with its conserved first and last residue. D genes are given only for firm matches. Some rows have no size entry. The others give once, few or many, or a class for an expanded clone.

>.|.|TRBV7-9|TRBJ2-5
CASSPGAGPGPTQYF
TGTGCCAGCAGCCCCGGGGCTGGACCTGGACCGACCCAGTACTTC
>.|.|TRBV30|TRBJ2-7
CAWSVKGLGEQYF
TGTGCCTGGAGTGTCAAGGGGTTAGGCGAGCAGTACTTC
>.|.|TRBV10-2|TRBJ2-7
CASSPLATTYEQYF
TGCGCCAGCAGCCCCTTAGCGACCACCTACGAGCAGTACTTC
>.|.|TRBV6-1|TRBJ1-1
CATGYRTEGKGAFF
TGTGCCACAGGCTACCGGACAGAGGGAAAGGGGGCTTTCTTT
>.|.|TRBV9|TRBJ1-5
CASSPGVSNQPQHF
TGTGCCAGCAGCCCCGGGGTGAGCAATCAGCCCCAGCATTTT
>once|.|TRBV9|TRBJ2-3
CASSVNGGETDTQYF
TGTGCCAGCAGCGTAAACGGGGGCGAGACAGATACGCAGTATTTT
>.|.|TRBV7-6|TRBJ2-3
CASSLVLGGTDTQYF
TGTGCCAGCAGCTTAGTTCTTGGCGGCACAGATACGCAGTATTTT
>.|TRBD1|TRBV10-3|TRBJ2-2
CAISESLDRANTGELFF
TGTGCCATCAGTGAGTCTCTGGACAGGGCGAACACCGGGGAGCTGTTTTTT
>.|.|TRBV4-1|TRBJ1-4
CASSQAGGTNEKLFF
TGCGCCAGCAGCCAAGCGGGGGGAACTAATGAAAAACTGTTTTTT
>.|.|TRBV2|TRBJ2-7
CASSEGGSYEQYF
TGTGCCAGCAGTGAAGGAGGGTCCTACGAGCAGTACTTC
>.|TRBD1|TRBV15|TRBJ2-3
CATTPDRGSTDTQYF
TGTGCCACCACCCCGGACAGGGGATCCACAGATACGCAGTATTTT
>.|.|TRBV13|TRBJ2-7
CASRGVGSSYEQYF
TGTGCCAGCAGAGGGGTGGGAAGCTCCTACGAGCAGTACTTC
>.|.|TRBV28|TRBJ1-4
CASSLGVVRRNEKLFF
TGTGCCAGCAGTTTAGGTGTCGTCAGGAGGAATGAAAAACTGTTTTTT
>.|TRBD2|TRBV5-6|TRBJ2-7
CASSLGLAGAYYEQYF
TGTGCCAGCAGCCTGGGGTTAGCGGGAGCGTATTACGAGCAGTACTTC
>.|TRBD2|TRBV2|TRBJ2-3
CASGLSPSGSYSDTQYF
TGTGCCAGCGGATTGTCGCCTAGCGGGAGTTACTCAGATACGCAGTATTTT
>once|TRBD2|TRBV28|TRBJ2-7
CASSSVAGLTYEQYF
TGTGCCAGCAGTTCTGTAGCGGGGTTGACTTACGAGCAGTACTTC
>.|.|TRBV7-8|TRBJ2-1
CASSLINEQFF
TGTGCCAGCAGCTTAATCAATGAGCAGTTCTTC
>.|TRBD1|TRBV7-9|TRBJ2-1
CAGGQAHNEQFF
TGTGCCGGGGGACAGGCCCACAATGAGCAGTTCTTC
>few|.|TRBV19|TRBJ2-3
CASSIVGAEDTQYF
TGTGCCAGTAGTATCGTAGGGGCGGAAGATACGCAGTATTTT
>.|.|TRBV30|TRBJ1-5
CAWSEGGQPQHF
TGTGCCTGGAGTGAAGGGGGTCAGCCCCAGCATTTT
>.|.|TRBV10-3|TRBJ2-5
CAISTDVETQYF
TGTGCCATCAGCACTGATGTGGAGACCCAGTACTTC
>.|.|TRBV19|TRBJ2-1
CASSPDDVHNEQFF
TGTGCCAGTAGTCCTGATGATGTTCACAATGAGCAGTTCTTC
>.|.|TRBV5-4|TRBJ2-1
CAIPGSRDDSYNEQFF
TGTGCCATCCCAGGAAGCCGGGACGACTCCTACAATGAGCAGTTCTTC
>once|.|TRBV6-5|TRBJ1-5
CASSYEGTHQPQHF
TGTGCCAGCAGTTACGAGGGGACCCATCAGCCCCAGCATTTT
>.|TRBD1|TRBV6-6|TRBJ1-5
CASRDREDQPQHF
TGTGCCAGCAGGGACAGGGAGGATCAGCCCCAGCATTTT
>.|.|TRBV30|TRBJ2-7
CAWSGQGHEQYF
TGTGCCTGGAGTGGCCAGGGGCACGAGCAGTACTTC
>.|TRBD2|TRBV7-2|TRBJ2-3
CASSFPSGMGTDTQYF
TGTGCCAGCAGCTTCCCTAGCGGGATGGGTACAGATACGCAGTATTTT
>.|.|TRBV4-1|TRBJ1-2
CASSVVGGLDGYTF
TGCGCCAGCAGCGTAGTTGGGGGCCTAGATGGCTACACCTTC
>.|TRBD2|TRBV5-1|TRBJ2-3
CASSSLGVAGGGADTQYF
TGCGCCAGCAGCTCCCTCGGGGTCGCGGGAGGAGGAGCAGATACGCAGTATTTT